These 19 T cell receptor beta chains were all obtained from the same sample, sequenced in a study of CD8+ T cells in alopecia areata (dated by TCRdb to between 2018 and 2020). Libraries came from the immunoSEQ multiplex PCR assay. RNA was extracted from all samples and reverse transcribed into cDNA, which served as template for TCR sequencing. As stored in TCRdb, this immuneACCESS dataset retains in-frame rearrangements with V and J assigned. A fraction of the clones does not appear; measured against another copy, unresolved V genes explain less than half of the discrepancy, and the remainder lacks a known reason. This sample is represented by 110,000 or so clones; around three fifths of them were singletons. In total, the top ten clones hold about 3.4% of the sample. The time point label for this specimen denotes: 20 to 30 weeks on oral tofacitinib. In light of the paper, this sample's treatment or condition label describes: oral pan-JAK inhibitor, 5-10 mg twice daily.

This specimen was CD4+ T cells sorted from blood, taken at week 24, from a patient treated with tofacitinib. The receptors here all came from a human donor with alopecia areata.

The genes are TRBV11-3 and TRBJ2-5; 9 bases match TRBD2. Germline V gene sequence: CDR1 SGHNT, CDR2 YENEEA. The V gene end was trimmed by 2 bases and the J gene end by 1 base; junction bases not matched to a gene: 5. The CDR3 extends over 16 amino acids. The CDR3 DNA follows: TGTGCCAGCAGCTTAAGTAGCGGGGGCTTCCAAGAGACCCAGTACTTC. Its protein product is CASSLSSGGFQETQYF.

The gene calls are TRBV7-2 and TRBJ1-1, with D uncertain. V was shortened by 3 bases and J by 1 base, with 9 bases between the two germline ends. The CDR3 is 14 residues long. Germline V CDR1 and CDR2: SGHTA, FQGNSA. CDR3 sequence (DNA): TGTGCCAGCAGCTTTGTGGGGTCGAACACTGAAGCTTTCTTT. Translation gives CASSFVGSNTEAFF.

Written as DNA, the CDR3 is TGCGCCAGCAGCTTAGCAACAGGGATAACTGAAGCTTTCTTT. It yields the protein CASSLATGITEAFF. This chain connects TRBV5-1 to TRBJ1-1, with D possibly matching TRBD1 (6 bases). Germline-derived CDR1 and CDR2 are SGHRS and YFSETQ. The ends were cut back, 2 bases at V and 5 bases at J, with 13 bases in the middle. The CDR3 has 14 residues.

To note about this clone: This sample includes further DNA sequences coding for the same CDR3. The chain carries TRBV5-1 and TRBJ2-7, with D perhaps matching TRBD1 (6 bases). CDR1 is SGHRS, CDR2 YFSETQ, per germline. The CDR3 loop spans 13 amino acids. V was pared by 4 bases and J by 3 bases, with 11 bases between. CDR3 coding DNA: TGCGCCAGCAGCCCCGGACAGTACTACGAGCAGTACTTC. Its translation: CASSPGQYYEQYF.

To note about this clone: An end of the junction differs from the germline gene, which may be a read error. In DNA form, the CDR3 reads TGCGCCAGGAGCCCTACCGGGCTAGCGGGATCAAGCTCCTACAATGAGCAGTTCTTC. Its translation: CARSPTGLAGSSSYNEQFF. The chain combines TRBV4-1 with TRBJ2-1; 9 bases line up with TRBD2. The CDR3 length is 19 residues. Germline CDR1 is MGHRA and CDR2 is YSYEKL.

As to this clone: The sample carries other DNA sequences with the same CDR3. The chain employs TRBV4-1 and TRBJ1-4; no clear D gene. The germline V gene encodes CDR1 MGHRA and CDR2 YSYEKL. Trimming removed 4 bases from V and 0 bases from J, with 3 bases in between. The CDR3 consists of 13 residues. The CDR3 DNA reads TGCGCCAGCAGCCTCACAACTAATGAAAAACTGTTTTTT. Its translation is CASSLTTNEKLFF.

This clone was picked up a small number of times. This rearrangement joins TRBV5-6 to TRBJ2-1; 7 bases fit TRBD2. Trimming removed 0 bases from V and 9 bases from J; junction bases left unmatched: 6. The CDR3 covers 14 residues. Germline V gene sequence: CDR1 SGHDT, CDR2 YYEEEE. CDR3 loop: CASSLAGGTAEQFF. In DNA, the CDR3 is TGTGCCAGCAGCTTGGCGGGGGGAACTGCTGAGCAGTTCTTC.

This rearrangement joins TRBV4-2 to TRBJ1-5; D may be TRBD1 (5 bases). Germline CDR1 LGHNA, CDR2 YNFKEQ. The CDR3 extends over 16 amino acids. Trimming took 0 bases from V and 4 from J, leaving 13 bases between them. The CDR3 nucleotides are TGTGCCAGCAGCCAAGAGGGAACCCGGGGGAATCAGCCCCAGCATTTT. As protein: CASSQEGTRGNQPQHF.

The DNA of the CDR3 is TGTGCCAGCAGCGTCGCAGACCGGAACACCGGGGAGCTGTTTTTT. Encoded protein: CASSVADRNTGELFF. V usage is TRBV9 and J usage is TRBJ2-2; no clear D. The V gene's germline CDR1 is SGDLS and CDR2 YYNGEE. The V gene lost 2 bases and the J gene lost 1 base, with 9 bases spanning the gap. This CDR3 is 15 amino acids long. Filled out from reference TRBV9 and TRBJ2-2, the complete variable domain reads DSGVTQTPKHLITATGQRVTLRCSPRSGDLSVYWYQQSLDQGLQFLIQYYNGEERAKGNILERFSAQQFPDLHSELNLSSLELGDSALYFCASSVADRNTGELFFGEGSRLTVL.

This clone was detected only a few times. The rearrangement joins TRBV10-3 to TRBJ2-6; 8 bases are a match to TRBD1. CDR3 length equals 15 residues. Germline CDR1 and CDR2: ENHRY and SYGVKD. Trimming removed 10 bases from V and 2 bases from J; junction bases left unmatched: 7. In DNA, the CDR3 is TGTGCCACCGCTGGACAGGGAGCTGGGGCCAACGTCCTGACTTTC. Its protein product is CATAGQGAGANVLTF.

This clone was picked up a small number of times. The chain is built from TRBV5-1 and TRBJ2-3; D gene unclear. Germline CDR1 is SGHRS and CDR2 is YFSETQ. This CDR3 comprises 11 residues. Trimming removed 5 bases at V and 2 bases at J, with 3 bases between. The CDR3 DNA reads TGCGCCAGCAGGGACACAGATACGCAGTATTTT. Amino acids: CASRDTDTQYF.

The V gene is TRBV30, the J gene TRBJ1-1, with unresolved D. This CDR3 has 13 residues. The V gene's germline CDR1 is GTSNPN and CDR2 SVGIG (reference sequence). V lost 0 bases and J 3 bases, leaving 8 bases between the germline ends. This CDR3 reads CAWSVLMDTEAFF. The DNA of the CDR3 is TGTGCCTGGAGTGTTCTCATGGACACTGAAGCTTTCTTT. Variable domain in full (rest from reference TRBV30 and TRBJ1-1): SQTIHQWPATLVQPVGSPLSLECTVEGTSNPNLYWYRQAAGRGLQLLFYSVGIGQISSEVPQNLSASRPQDRQFILSSKKLLLSDSGFYLCAWSVLMDTEAFFGQGTRLTVV.

The J gene is TRBJ2-1, the V gene TRBV29-1; unclear D gene. Germline V lookup: CDR1 SQVTM, CDR2 ANQGSEA. Trimming removed 1 base from V and 10 bases from J, with 8 bases in between. The CDR3 runs 11 residues. The CDR3 loop reads CSVEGTEEQFF. CDR3 bases: TGCAGCGTTGAAGGAACAGAAGAGCAGTTCTTC.

Worth noting for this clone: The sample has other DNA sequences that encode this CDR3 too. The J gene is TRBJ1-3, the V gene TRBV30, with D unresolved. V was pared by 4 bases and J by 2 bases, with 9 bases between. Germline CDR1 is GTSNPN and CDR2 is SVGIG (reference sequence). This CDR3 region has 13 residues. CDR3 in amino acids: CAWKRGPGNTIYF. In nucleotides, the CDR3 is TGTGCCTGGAAGAGAGGGCCTGGAAACACCATATATTTT.

This clone occurred a few times. The V gene is TRBV4-1, the J gene TRBJ1-2; no definite D call. The V gene lost 2 bases and the J gene lost 5 bases, with 21 bases spanning the gap. Germline CDR1 is MGHRA and CDR2 is YSYEKL. This CDR3 has 17 amino acids. CDR3 coding DNA: TGCGCCAGCAGCCAACATAACGGCAAGTCCCCTGATTATGGCTACACCTTC. It is translated as CASSQHNGKSPDYGYTF.

The chain uses TRBV4-3 and TRBJ2-3, with TRBD2 matching 8 bases. V was clipped by 1 base and J by 2 bases; unmatched bases: 5. Germline V lookup: CDR1 LGHNA, CDR2 YSLEER. This CDR3 is 16 amino acids long. CDR3 in amino acids: CASSQASGGATDTQYF. DNA of the CDR3: TGCGCCAGCAGCCAAGCAAGCGGGGGAGCCACAGATACGCAGTATTTT.

CDR3 coding DNA: TGCGCCAGCAGGACCGGGACTAGCGGGAACAATGAGCAGTTCTTC. Translated: CASRTGTSGNNEQFF. This chain connects TRBV5-1 to TRBJ2-1, with 13 bases fitting TRBD2. The germline gives CDR1 SGHRS, CDR2 YFSETQ. V gave up 5 bases and J gave up 5 bases; unmatched junction bases: 4. This CDR3 is built from 15 residues.

J is TRBJ2-4 and V is TRBV7-2, with TRBD1 identical over 8 bases. The CDR3 is 15 residues long. Trimming took 7 bases from V and 1 from J; bases not matched to a gene: 6. Germline V gene sequence: CDR1 SGHTA, CDR2 FQGNSA. CDR3 bases: TGTGCCAGCACCCCGAGGACAGGGGCCAAAAACATTCAGTACTTC. This codes for CASTPRTGAKNIQYF.

The genes are TRBV5-4 and TRBJ1-2; 8 nucleotides agree with TRBD1. Germline V lookup: CDR1 SGHNT, CDR2 YYREEE (reference sequence). Unmatched junction bases numbered 13, after V lost 4 bases and J lost 8 bases. The CDR3 runs 15 residues. For the CDR3, the DNA is TGTGCCAGCAGCACCTGGCAGGGGGCGGAGGGGGGCTACACCTTC. Amino acids: CASSTWQGAEGGYTF.